Shown below are 21 T cell receptor beta chains from a single sample sequenced in a study of blood T cell repertoires in COVID-19. Only in-frame clones appear in the TCRdb table, and some are missing; sequencing was by immunoSEQ multiplex PCR. The sample lists approximately 92,000 clones, about two thirds seen once, with around 23% in the top ten. Source material: peripheral blood. Every receptor here comes from a woman aged 55-70 years in a cohort sampled during active or convalescent COVID-19.

The chain has TRBV7-2 and TRBJ2-3, with TRBD2 identical over 14 bases. The J segment lost 4 bases and the V segment lost 4 bases, leaving 4 bases of the junction unmatched. Germline CDR1 is SGHTA and CDR2 is FQGNSA. The CDR3 is 16 amino acids. The CDR3 is CASSSGLAGAADTQYF. In nucleotides, the CDR3 is TGTGCCAGCAGCTCGGGACTAGCGGGGGCCGCAGATACGCAGTATTTT.

The J gene is TRBJ2-5, the V gene TRBV30; 8 bases align to TRBD2. V shed 6 bases and J 2 bases; nucleotides not matched to a gene: 5. This CDR3 spans 13 amino acids. Germline CDR1 and CDR2: GTSNPN and SVGIG (reference sequence). CDR3 DNA sequence: TGTGCCTGCCGAACTAGCGGACAAGAGACCCAGTACTTC. This codes for CACRTSGQETQYF.

The V and J genes are TRBV7-3 and TRBJ1-1; possible D gene TRBD1, 6 bases. Germline V CDR1 and CDR2: SGHTA, FQGTGA. The CDR3 extends over 13 amino acids. Trimming took off 4 bases at V and 1 base at J, with 7 bases between the two ends. The CDR3 is CASSSTGNTEAFF. The CDR3, as DNA: TGTGCCAGCAGCTCGACAGGGAACACTGAAGCTTTCTTT.

This chain connects TRBV2 to TRBJ1-4, with 7 bases fitting TRBD1. The CDR3 length is 17 residues. The V gene's germline CDR1 is SNHLY and CDR2 FYNNEI. The junction had 14 bases not matched to a gene; V was cut back by 3 bases and J by 7 bases. This chain's CDR3 is CASSEGRWEGGSEKLFF. The CDR3 bases are TGTGCCAGCAGTGAGGGACGGTGGGAAGGGGGCAGTGAAAAACTGTTTTTT. Variable domain in full (rest from reference TRBV2 and TRBJ1-4): EPEVTQTPSHQVTQMGQEVILRCVPISNHLYFYWYRQILGQKVEFLVSFYNNEISEKSEIFDDQFSVERPDGSNFTLKIRSTKLEDSAMYFCASSEGRWEGGSEKLFFGSGTQLSVL.

The rearrangement uses TRBV19 and TRBJ1-4; D may be TRBD1 (6 bases). There are 15 residues in the CDR3. V dropped 5 bases and J dropped 6 bases, with 16 bases sitting between them. The germline CDR1 and CDR2 sequences are LNHDA and SQIVND (reference sequence). The CDR3 DNA sequence: TGTGCCAGTAGTGTAACAGGGCCGTGGGATGAAAAACTGTTTTTT. Its translation is CASSVTGPWDEKLFF.

The chain has TRBV4-3 and TRBJ2-1; no definite D call. Trimming took off 0 bases at V and 4 bases at J, with 10 bases between the two ends. The CDR3 has 15 amino acids. Germline CDR1 reads LGHNA; CDR2 reads YSLEER. For the CDR3, the DNA is TGCGCCAGCAGCCAAGACTACCTTACTTACAATGAGCAGTTCTTC. Its protein product is CASSQDYLTYNEQFF.

The V gene is TRBV19, the J gene TRBJ2-1, with TRBD1 matching 8 bases. The CDR3 is 14 amino acids. Germline CDR1 LNHDA, CDR2 SQIVND (reference sequence). With V trimmed by 9 bases and J by 5 bases, 9 bases remained unmatched. CDR3: CASRTGGFNNEQFF. In DNA, the CDR3 is TGTGCCAGCCGAACAGGGGGTTTTAACAATGAGCAGTTCTTC.

The J gene is TRBJ1-2, the V gene TRBV25-1; D unresolved. Per the germline V gene, CDR1 is MGHDK and CDR2 is SYGVNS. Deletions cut 1 base from V and 3 bases from J, with 6 bases between. This CDR3 contains 13 residues. The CDR3 spells CASSESLDYGYTF. The CDR3 DNA sequence: TGTGCCAGCAGTGAATCTTTAGACTATGGCTACACCTTC.

This clone has a count of ten or more. J is TRBJ1-1 and V is TRBV9; 7 bases are shared with TRBD1. The J segment lost 0 bases and the V segment lost 0 bases, leaving 11 bases of the junction unmatched. CDR1 SGDLS and CDR2 YYNGEE come from the germline V gene. The CDR3 length is 18 residues. The DNA of the CDR3 is TGTGCCAGCAGCGTAGACAGAGGGGGCGCGAGAATGAACACTGAAGCTTTCTTT. The encoded protein is CASSVDRGGARMNTEAFF.

The V and J genes are TRBV7-8 and TRBJ2-5; 7 nucleotides line up with TRBD1. V lost 11 bases, J lost 2 bases, and 5 bases stayed unmatched. The CDR3 has 12 amino acids. Germline V gene data show CDR1 as SGHVS and CDR2 as FQNEAQ. CDR3 nucleotides: TGTGCCGTACGACAGGGTCAAGAGACCCAGTACTTC. This gives the protein CAVRQGQETQYF.

This chain links TRBV7-2 with TRBJ1-4; 8 nucleotides agree with TRBD1. Germline CDR1 reads SGHTA; CDR2 reads FQGNSA. This CDR3 has 14 amino acids. V dropped 6 bases and J dropped 8; count of bases not matched to a gene: 8. CDR3 sequence reads: CASSQGARREKLFF. For the CDR3, the DNA is TGTGCCAGCAGTCAGGGGGCGCGTCGGGAAAAACTGTTTTTT.

The chain carries TRBV4-2 and TRBJ1-5; 8 bases agree with TRBD1. Trimming at V came to 1 base and at J to 0 bases, leaving 5 bases not matched to a gene. The CDR3 sequence is 17 residues long. Germline loops: CDR1 LGHNA, CDR2 YNFKEQ. CDR3 region: CASSQGRQGYSNQPQHF. The CDR3 DNA reads as TGTGCCAGCAGCCAAGGAAGACAGGGGTATAGCAATCAGCCCCAGCATTTT.

The chain carries TRBV4-1 and TRBJ1-4; D is unclear. V was trimmed by 1 base and J by 12 bases, leaving 15 bases between them. Germline loops: CDR1 MGHRA, CDR2 YSYEKL. The CDR3 runs to 14 residues. CDR3 sequence (DNA): TGCGCCAGCAGCCAAGCCGGAGAGCGGGTAGAACTGTTTTTT. Translating it yields CASSQAGERVELFF.

This chain joins TRBV19 and TRBJ1-5, with 7 nucleotides matching TRBD1. With V trimmed by 5 bases and J by 5 bases, 9 bases remained unmatched. The CDR3 is made up of 15 amino acids. Germline V lookup: CDR1 LNHDA, CDR2 SQIVND (reference sequence). The CDR3 loop reads CASSGGRGGHQPQHF. For the CDR3, the DNA is TGTGCCAGTAGTGGGGGCCGAGGGGGCCATCAGCCCCAGCATTTT. Combining the CDR3 with reference TRBV19 and TRBJ1-5 gives the whole variable domain DGGITQSPKYLFRKEGQNVTLSCEQNLNHDAMYWYRQDPGQGLRLIYYSQIVNDFQKGDIAEGYSVSREKKESFPLTVTSAQKNPTAFYLCASSGGRGGHQPQHFGDGTRLSIL.

V is TRBV12-5 and J is TRBJ2-2; the D gene is possibly TRBD1 (6 bases). Looked up from germline, CDR1 is LGHNT and CDR2 is FRNRAP. V was trimmed by 4 bases and J by 6 bases, leaving 12 bases between them. CDR3 length: 14 residues. CDR3 bases: TGTGCTAGTGGTTCCTCGGGACATCCCGGGGAGCTGTTTTTT. It specifies CASGSSGHPGELFF.

This chain uses TRBV29-1 with TRBJ1-6, with 9 nucleotides matching TRBD1. V lost 4 bases and J lost 7; bases outside the gene matches: 17. Germline CDR1 reads SQVTM; CDR2 reads ANQGSEA. The CDR3 extends over 18 amino acids. CDR3: CSVGRDRDLLLWNSPLHF. CDR3 nucleotide sequence: TGCAGCGTTGGCCGGGACAGGGATCTACTATTATGGAATTCACCCCTCCACTTT.

This chain joins TRBV7-9 and TRBJ1-3, with D unresolved. The CDR3 is 15 residues long. The ends were cut back, 5 bases at V and 0 bases at J, with 11 bases in the middle. The germline V gene encodes CDR1 SEHNR and CDR2 FQNEAQ (reference sequence). The CDR3 DNA sequence: TGTGCCAGCAGCCCGAGGGTGCTCTCTGGAAACACCATATATTTT. Protein: CASSPRVLSGNTIYF.

CDR3 nucleotide sequence: TGCGCCAGCAGCATAGCGGGGACCGGCACAGATACGCAGTATTTT. It is translated as CASSIAGTGTDTQYF. V usage is TRBV5-1 and J usage is TRBJ2-3; 8 nucleotides line up with TRBD2. From germline, CDR1 is SGHRS and CDR2 YFSETQ. The CDR3 totals 15 residues. V lost 4 bases and J lost 1; bases outside the gene matches: 5.

The V gene is TRBV3-1 (or the pseudogene TRBV3-2), the J gene TRBJ2-5; 10 nucleotides match TRBD1. The J segment lost 3 bases and the V segment lost 4 bases, leaving 8 bases of the junction unmatched. In germline, CDR1 is LGHDT, CDR2 YNNKEL (reference sequence). CDR3 size: 16 residues. CDR3 sequence (DNA): TGTGCCAGCAGCCTTCTCGGAGGGACAGGGGAAGAGACCCAGTACTTC. It encodes CASSLLGGTGEETQYF.

The chain joins TRBV3-1 (or the pseudogene TRBV3-2) to TRBJ1-2; 7 nucleotides align to TRBD1. The CDR3 runs 14 residues. V was clipped by 1 base and J by 10 bases; unmatched bases: 9. The germline V gene encodes CDR1 LGHDT and CDR2 YNNKEL (reference sequence). In DNA form, the CDR3 reads TGTGCCAGCAGCCAAGCTGGGGGGACAGCGGTCTACACCTTC. Amino acid sequence: CASSQAGGTAVYTF.

The chain is built from TRBV5-4 and TRBJ1-2, with D unresolved. Between the trimmed V and J ends, which lost 0 bases and 7 bases, there was a span of 19 bases. The CDR3 is 16 amino acids. The germline CDR1 and CDR2 sequences are SGHNT and YYREEE (reference sequence). The CDR3 sequence is CASSLAAGGVVVGYTF. CDR3 nucleotides: TGTGCCAGCAGCTTGGCAGCAGGAGGAGTGGTGGTTGGCTACACCTTC. The full variable domain, its missing parts supplied by reference TRBV5-4 and TRBJ1-2, is ETGVTQSPTHLIKTRGQQVTLRCSSQSGHNTVSWYQQALGQGPQFIFQYYREEENGRGNFPPRFSGLQFPNYSSELNVNALELDDSALYLCASSLAAGGVVVGYTFGSGTRLTVV.